The rows below give T cell receptor beta chains drawn from one sample of a study of CD8+CD57+ T cells in acquired aplastic anemia. TCRdb ran MiXCR on the reads and lists one entry per CDR3 protein. The table lists fewer than 250,000 distinct CDR3 sequences, roughly 50% of them singletons, with just under 20% in the top ten. The sequenced material came from sorted CD4+, CD8+, or CD8+CD57+ T cells (not recorded which) from PBMCs. The receptors were gathered from a human donor with aplastic anemia. Both conserved end residues are part of each CDR3. A D gene is named only where the DNA matches it firmly. Rows may omit the clone size; those that give it use once, few, many or a size class.

TRBV7-8	TRBJ2-1	NA	NA	TGTGCCAGCAGCTTCGGGGAATTTACAGATACGCAGTTCTTC	CASSFGEFTDTQFF
TRBV30	TRBJ1-2	NA	many	TGTGCCTGGAGTCGGGCGGGGATTGGCTACACCTTC	CAWSRAGIGYTF
TRBV20-1	TRBJ2-1	NA	many	TGCAGTGCTAGAAATCAGGCTAGGTTGAATGAGCAGTTCTTC	CSARNQARLNEQFF
TRBV5-1	TRBJ2-5	TRBD1	many	TGCGCCAGCAGTCCCGTGGGACAGGAACAAGAGACCCAGTACTTC	CASSPVGQEQETQYF
TRBV7-9	TRBJ1-6	NA	few	TGTGCCAGCAGCCCATCTGGGGGGGGAATTAGCTCACCCCTCCACTTT	CASSPSGGGISSPLHF
TRBV7-8	TRBJ1-2	NA	many	TGTGCCAGCAGCTTAGAGCAGGGGAACTATGGCTACACCTTC	CASSLEQGNYGYTF
TRBV20-1	TRBJ1-1	NA	NA	TGCAGTGCTAGGTCTGGGGGTCGGACTGAAGCTTTCTTT	CSARSGGRTEAFF
TRBV7-9	TRBJ1-4	NA	NA	TGTGCCAGCAGCCCACAGAATGGGGTGGGGCTAAATGAAAAACTGTTTTTT	CASSPQNGVGLNEKLFF
TRBV15	TRBJ2-7	NA	NA	TGTGCCACCAGCAGAGATGGTCGTTCCTACGAGCAGTACTTC	CATSRDGRSYEQYF
TRBV9	TRBJ1-3	NA	NA	TGTGCCAGCAGCGTAGGTGCCGCAACGGGAAACACCATATATTTT	CASSVGAATGNTIYF
TRBV25-1	TRBJ1-6	NA	NA	TGTGCCAGCAGTGAATGGACCAATAATTCACCCCTCCACTTT	CASSEWTNNSPLHF
TRBV3-1	TRBJ2-2	NA	few	TGTGCCAGCAGCCAAGACGGGGGACACACCGGGGAGCTGTTTTTT	CASSQDGGHTGELFF
TRBV15	TRBJ1-2	NA	NA	TGTGCCACCAGCACGGGTTGGGGGTATGGCTACACCTTC	CATSTGWGYGYTF
TRBV2	TRBJ1-1	TRBD1	NA	TGTGCCAGCGGATGGACAGGGGGCAACACTGAAGCTTTCTTT	CASGWTGGNTEAFF
TRBV28	TRBJ2-7	TRBD2	NA	TGTGCCAGCCGGCGGGGGTCTGACTACGAGCAGTACTTC	CASRRGSDYEQYF
TRBV6-6	TRBJ1-2	NA	many	TGTGCCAGCAGCCGATCTGAAGGTTTGGACTACACCTTC	CASSRSEGLDYTF
TRBV15	TRBJ1-5	NA	NA	TGTGCCACCAGAGCCTCGGGAAGCAGGATTCGGCCCCAGCATTTT	CATRASGSRIRPQHF
TRBV20-1	TRBJ1-3	NA	many	TGCAGTGCTAGAGATATCACAGGGTATGAGCTCTCTGGAAACACCATATATTTT	CSARDITGYELSGNTIYF
TRBV5-1	TRBJ1-4	TRBD1	many	TGCGCCAGCAGCTTGGGAGGAGGGGACAGGGCAAGCGAAAAACTGTTTTTT	CASSLGGGDRASEKLFF
TRBV7-6	TRBJ1-2	NA	few	TGTGCCAGCAGCGACCGATATGGCTACACCTTC	CASSDRYGYTF
TRBV19	TRBJ2-6	NA	NA	TGTGCCAGTAACAGGGACCGGGCTGGGGCCAACGTCCTGACTTTC	CASNRDRAGANVLTF
TRBV10-2	TRBJ1-1	NA	once	TGCGCCAGCATAGGGAACACTGAAGCTTTCTTT	CASIGNTEAFF
TRBV28	TRBJ2-2	NA	few	TGTGCCAGCAGCCCCGGAGCGGAGACCGGGGAGCTGTTTTTT	CASSPGAETGELFF
TRBV6-1	TRBJ1-3	NA	few	TGTGCCAGCAGGGCGTACTCTGGAAACACCATATATTTT	CASRAYSGNTIYF
TRBV5-1	TRBJ2-5	NA	many	TGCGCCAGCTGGAGGTGGGGGGAGATGGAGACCCAGTACTTC	CASWRWGEMETQYF
TRBV24-1	TRBJ1-5	TRBD1	NA	TGTGCCACCAGTGAGTCCGACAGGGCTAGAGGTCAGCCCCAGCATTTT	CATSESDRARGQPQHF
TRBV5-1	TRBJ1-4	NA	many	TGCGCCAGCAGCTTAGGACAGCAGAATGAAAAACTGTTTTTT	CASSLGQQNEKLFF
TRBV30	TRBJ1-6	NA	few	TGTGCCTGGAGTGGATCCTCTCTGTCCCGTAATTCACCCCTCCACTTT	CAWSGSSLSRNSPLHF
TRBV10-3	TRBJ1-6	NA	NA	TGTGCCATCAGTGGCACAGCGAATAATTCACCCCTCCACTTT	CAISGTANNSPLHF
TRBV12-3/TRBV12-4	TRBJ1-1	NA	NA	TGTGCCAGCAGTTTAAGGGGGACCTACACTGAAGCTTTCTTT	CASSLRGTYTEAFF
TRBV5-8	TRBJ1-2	NA	many	TGTGCCAGCAGCTCCAGGGACTATGGCTACACCTTC	CASSSRDYGYTF
TRBV25-1	TRBJ2-3	NA	many	TGTGCCAGCGGGACGTTCAGCACAGATACGCAGTATTTT	CASGTFSTDTQYF
TRBV10-3	TRBJ1-1	TRBD1	many	TGTGCCATCAGTGCAGGGACAGGGGGCTTGGAGGGTACTGAAGCTTTCTTT	CAISAGTGGLEGTEAFF
TRBV14	TRBJ2-7	TRBD2	NA	TGTGCCAGCAGTTTATCCCTTCCGGGACTAGCGGGGGTCTCCTACGAGCAGTACTTC	CASSLSLPGLAGVSYEQYF
TRBV7-9	TRBJ1-2	NA	NA	TGTGCCAGCAGAGGTGGGGACTATGGCTACACCTTC	CASRGGDYGYTF
TRBV7-3	TRBJ2-7	NA	NA	TGTGCCAGCAGCTCGGGACGGCTGAGCTCCTACGAGCAGTACTTC	CASSSGRLSSYEQYF
TRBV25-1	TRBJ1-2	NA	NA	TGTGCCAGCAGTGCTAGAGATACCCGACCTCGGGGGGGGGACTATGGCTACACCTTC	CASSARDTRPRGGDYGYTF
TRBV14	TRBJ2-5	NA	once	TGTGCCAGCAGCCAAGATCGGGTCAGGGGAGAGACCCAGTACTTC	CASSQDRVRGETQYF
TRBV24-1	TRBJ1-2	TRBD1	once	TGCGACCTGGGGCAGGGGGCATTCTATGGCTACACCTTC	CDLGQGAFYGYTF
TRBV7-8	TRBJ1-3	TRBD1	many	TGTGCCAGCAGCTTCCTCCGGGGACAGGGAGGAAACACCATATATTTT	CASSFLRGQGGNTIYF
TRBV28	TRBJ2-3	NA	NA	TGTGCCAGCAGTGGACATCGGGGGCGGGATACGCAGTATTTT	CASSGHRGRDTQYF
TRBV5-1	TRBJ1-2	NA	many	TGCGCCAGCCAACTCAACAGGGAGACCTATGGCTACACCTTC	CASQLNRETYGYTF
TRBV29-1	TRBJ2-7	NA	NA	TGCAGCCCTGGGGCGGCCAGCTCCTACGAGCAGTACTTC	CSPGAASSYEQYF
TRBV2	TRBJ1-2	NA	NA	TGTGCCAGCACCCGGAGGGGGGATAACTATGGCTGCACCTTC	CASTRRGDNYGCTF
TRBV25-1	TRBJ2-3	NA	NA	TGTGCCAGCAGTGAATCCTTCGCGGATACGCAGTATTTT	CASSESFADTQYF
TRBV5-1	TRBJ2-1	NA	NA	TGCACCAGCAGCTCCCCCCCCTCGGGGCAGTTCTTC	CTSSSPPSGQFF
TRBV4-1	TRBJ2-7	TRBD2	many	TGCGCCAGCAGCCAAGAGAGCGGGGGGTCCTACGAGCAGTACTTC	CASSQESGGSYEQYF
TRBV20-1	TRBJ1-5	NA	once	TGCAGTGATAGGGCAGGTTTTAGCAATCAGCCCCAGCATTTT	CSDRAGFSNQPQHF
TRBV7-2	TRBJ1-5	NA	NA	TGTGCCAGCGTCCTTCGACCGGGCCCTAATTCACCCCAGCATTTT	CASVLRPGPNSPQHF
TRBV5-1	TRBJ2-7	TRBD1	NA	TGCGCCAGCAGCTTCCGGACAGGGAGTTACGAGCAGTACTTC	CASSFRTGSYEQYF
TRBV20-1	TRBJ1-5	TRBD1	NA	TGCAGTGCTAGTACCGGGGGGACAGGCCCCTCGAAGCCCCAGCATTTT	CSASTGGTGPSKPQHF
TRBV2	TRBJ1-2	NA	NA	TGTGCCAGCAGGGACACCGGGACCGGGCAGGGCTACACCTTC	CASRDTGTGQGYTF
TRBV5-4	TRBJ1-4	NA	many	TGTGCCAGCAGCTTGGAGCGGGGGGCAAGGGAAAAACTGTTTTTT	CASSLERGAREKLFF
TRBV9	TRBJ1-1	TRBD1	few	TGTGCCAGCAGCCCCAGGGGGGGGAGCGCTGAAGCTTTCTTT	CASSPRGGSAEAFF